The present TCR beta chain was sequenced within a study of human T cells and chemical hapten exposure. Turning to the study itself: An area of 2 cm by about 2.2 cm on upper inner arm skin received 2% DPC for sensitization. Affected patients, primarily female, had alopecia areata, totalis or universalis.

This clonotype occurred many times. The time point here: patch test 3, about 24 weeks after DPC sensitization. Treatment: therapeutic diphenylcyclopropenone sensitization with weekly scalp DPC. Total RNA extraction was carried out from unfractionated whole blood. TCRdb fed the RACE reads into MiXCR, producing one record per CDR3 protein. The sample includes about 92,000 distinct CDR3 sequences, about 11% of them seen just once. The sequence was collected from a woman aged 25-40 years with alopecia areata. Some clones in this sample may be carry-over from other donors' samples. This specimen was whole blood, taken in connection with sensitization to the hapten diphenylcyclopropenone (DPC).

CDR3 bases: TGTGCCAGCAGTTTACCCCAGGGTCGAGGCTACACCTTC. Amino acid sequence: CASSLPQGRGYTF. The chain employs TRBV28 and TRBJ1-2, with D tentatively TRBD1 (5 bases). Deletions cut 2 bases from V and 8 bases from J, with 12 bases between. CDR1 is MDHEN, CDR2 SYDVKM, per germline. This CDR3 is built from 13 residues.